This TCR beta chain was found in a study of shared clonotypes between healthy human individuals. In the authors' methods: ImmunoSEQ output lacked quality scores and full-length reads, limiting matched filtering. This table comes from immunoSEQ multiplex PCR, and its TCRdb copy is limited to in-frame clones, with some not included. Clone size and the V and J calls come from that table; the DNA yielded D and trimming. The table has around 2,000,000 clones, 85% to 95% seen once; the top ten hold roughly 1.8%. CDR3 length equals 14 residues. Germline CDR1 is ENHRY and CDR2 is SYGVKD. Trimming took off 0 bases at V and 3 bases at J, with 9 bases between the two ends. Positively selected for CCR7, the CD45RO-negative cells used as naive CD8 cells excluded terminally differentiated effector memory CD45RA+ cells.

Sequenced sample: naive CD8+ T cells from PBMCs. This chain joins TRBV10-3 and TRBJ2-7; D unresolved. The sequence came from a man between 18 and 35 years old in good health. Some clones in this sample may be carry-over from other donors' samples. The CDR3 DNA reads as TGTGCCATCAGTGAGTCGGGCAGTGACTACGAGCAGTACTTC. This encodes CAISESGSDYEQYF.